Presented here are 18 T cell receptor beta chains from one specimen sequenced in a study of post-analysis software for immune sequencing data (dated by TCRdb to between 2014 and 2016). Receptor libraries were prepared by PCR. The instrument was an Illumina HiSeq 2500. To reduce PCR and sequencing biases, unique molecular identifiers were incorporated into the TCR beta cDNA libraries. TCRdb took the public reads, trimmed them with fastp at Q25, ran MiXCR for clone calling and kept in-frame beta chains. All rows with the same CDR3 protein become a single entry with the most common DNA and genes. The table for this sample lists hundreds of thousands of distinct CDR3 sequences; roughly 27% of them were counted only once. The top ten constitute under 0.7% of the sample. No antigen is known for these receptors. Broad study findings and their caveats: Significantly higher frequencies in patients than in controls were found for roughly 5 TRBV segments, including TRBV5-6, TRBV5-1 and TRBV20-1.

The sequencing input was blood. These TCRs come from a girl between 10 and 17 years old with multiple sclerosis.

Worth noting for this clonotype: Germline is not matched at one junction end, which may reflect a read error. The rearrangement links TRBV7-2 to TRBJ2-1, with D perhaps given as TRBD1 or TRBD2 (5 bases each). Germline CDR1 SGHTA, CDR2 FQGNSA. CDR3 length: 16 residues. CDR3: CASSLEASLGHNVQFF. In nucleotides, the CDR3 is TGTGCCAGCAGCTTAGAAGCTAGCTTGGGGCACAATGTGCAGTTCTTC.

The chain links TRBV5-1 to TRBJ2-3, with 9 bases lining up with TRBD1. Germline V gene data show CDR1 as SGHRS and CDR2 as YFSETQ. This CDR3 is built from 15 residues. The ends lost 0 bases at V and 6 bases at J; junction bases unmatched: 5. CDR3 in DNA: TGCGCCAGCAGCTTGGTCGGGACAGGGACGGATACGCAGTATTTT. Translating gives CASSLVGTGTDTQYF.

Concerning this clonotype: Sequence at one end of the junction differs from germline and may be a read error. The chain has TRBV4-3 and TRBJ2-3; a weak D match, TRBD2 (6 bases). The germline CDR1 and CDR2 sequences are LGHNA and YSLEER. The CDR3 runs to 15 residues. CDR3 region: CAGSQDRDSRWTQYF. Written as DNA, the CDR3 is TGCGCCGGCAGCCAAGATCGGGACTCAAGGTGGACGCAGTATTTT.

This clonotype was counted between two and nine times. The rearrangement joins TRBV29-1 to TRBJ1-5; 7 bases agree with TRBD1. The CDR3 consists of 13 residues. The germline gives CDR1 SQVTM, CDR2 ANQGSEA. The V segment lost 4 bases and the J segment 4 bases; nucleotides outside the gene matches: 4. The CDR3 coding sequence is TGCAGCGTTGCAGGGACAGCGAATCAGCCCCAGCATTTT. Amino acid sequence: CSVAGTANQPQHF.

This clonotype was seen only a few times. The V gene is TRBV27, the J gene TRBJ2-5, with D maybe TRBD1 (5 bases). Germline CDR1 and CDR2: MNHEY and SMNVEV (reference sequence). The V and J ends lost 8 bases and 4 bases respectively, with 14 bases between them. This CDR3 has 13 residues. CDR3 loop: CASSPQVGETQYF. Here the CDR3 DNA reads TGTGCCAGCTCTCCACAGGTGGGAGAGACCCAGTACTTC.

This clonotype was detected only a few times. The CDR3: CASIWDSDRDTQYF. CDR3 DNA sequence: TGTGCCAGCATCTGGGACTCCGACCGAGATACGCAGTATTTT. J is TRBJ2-3 and V is TRBV6-2 or TRBV6-3; TRBD2 might be the D (6 bases). The CDR3 covers 14 residues. Trimming took 7 bases from V and 5 from J, leaving 16 bases between them. The germline V gene encodes CDR1 MNHEY and CDR2 SVGEGT.

This clonotype was seen a few times. CDR3 in DNA: TGTGCCAGCGGACAGCTAAGATATGGCTACACCTTC. Amino acid sequence: CASGQLRYGYTF. The rearrangement uses TRBV6-2 or TRBV6-3 and TRBJ1-2, with D tentatively TRBD1 (6 bases). The CDR3 runs 12 residues. Germline assignment: CDR1 MNHEY and CDR2 SVGEGT. The germline V and J ends were trimmed by 8 bases and 5 bases, with 12 bases remaining between them.

This clonotype was seen a handful of times. This sequence joins TRBV27 and TRBJ2-1, with D possibly matching TRBD2 (5 bases). Germline V gene data show CDR1 as MNHEY and CDR2 as SMNVEV (reference sequence). The CDR3 sequence is 15 residues long. V lost 5 bases and J 0 bases, leaving 11 bases between the germline ends. The CDR3 nucleotides are TGTGCCAGCAGTCGGCTAGCCCTCTCCTACAATGAGCAGTTCTTC. It codes for CASSRLALSYNEQFF.

This clonotype appeared a few times. This chain connects TRBV27 to TRBJ2-7, with TRBD1 identical over 8 bases. In germline, CDR1 is MNHEY, CDR2 SMNVEV (reference sequence). V trimming: 6 bases; J trimming: 3 bases; junction bases outside the gene matches: 10. The CDR3 sequence is 15 residues long. The CDR3 here is CASRTGAQRNYEQYF. CDR3 nucleotide sequence: TGTGCCAGCAGGACAGGGGCCCAACGGAACTACGAGCAGTACTTC.

A few counts support this clonotype. The J gene is TRBJ2-1, the V gene TRBV28; D perhaps matches TRBD1 (6 bases). The ends were cut back, 5 bases at V and 4 bases at J, with 15 bases in the middle. This CDR3 is 15 amino acids long. Germline V lookup: CDR1 MDHEN, CDR2 SYDVKM. The DNA of the CDR3 is TGTGCCAGCAGTGACCGGGACACATTTTACAATGAGCAGTTCTTC. It encodes CASSDRDTFYNEQFF.

The V call is TRBV27, the J call TRBJ2-7; TRBD1 aligns across 7 bases. CDR1 and CDR2 from the germline V gene are MNHEY and SMNVEV (reference sequence). The junction had 9 bases not matched to a gene; V was cut back by 4 bases and J by 6 bases. The CDR3 extends over 14 amino acids. The CDR3, as DNA: TGTGCCAGCAGTTCAGAGACAGGGCGACGCGAGCAGTACTTC. Translation gives CASSSETGRREQYF.

Many counts were recorded for this clonotype. The chain recombines TRBV7-8 with TRBJ2-7; 9 nucleotides agree with TRBD2. The J segment lost 0 bases and the V segment lost 3 bases, leaving 9 bases of the junction unmatched. This CDR3 is 17 amino acids long. Germline-derived CDR1 and CDR2 are SGHVS and FQNEAQ. The CDR3 region has the DNA TGTGCCAGCAGCTTCGGGACTAGCTCCCGAAGCTCCTACGAGCAGTACTTC. It translates to CASSFGTSSRSSYEQYF.

This clonotype was observed a handful of times. The chain joins TRBV7-9 to TRBJ2-1, with 7 bases aligning to TRBD2. Trimming removed 5 bases from V and 12 bases from J; junction bases left unmatched: 7. The CDR3 spans 12 residues. Germline values: CDR1 SEHNR, CDR2 FQNEAQ (reference sequence). DNA for the CDR3: TGTGCCAGCAGCCCCACTAGCGTTTGGCAGTTCTTC. It translates to CASSPTSVWQFF.

The V and J genes are TRBV6-5 and TRBJ2-1, with D possibly TRBD1 on 5 matching bases. Germline V lookup: CDR1 MNHEY, CDR2 SVGAGI. The CDR3 loop spans 12 amino acids. The V end lost 6 bases, the J end lost 11 bases, and 14 bases lay between the germline ends. The CDR3: CASRTSQGKQFF. CDR3 DNA: TGTGCCAGCAGGACCTCTCAGGGAAAGCAGTTCTTC.

This clonotype appeared once. This chain links TRBV14 with TRBJ1-3; D not certain. The CDR3 covers 15 residues. Germline V gives CDR1 SGHDN, CDR2 FVKESK. V lost 0 bases and J 7 bases, leaving 13 bases between the germline ends. CDR3 nucleotide sequence: TGTGCCAGCAGCCAAGATTCGTGGCAGGTTAACACCATATATTTT. Its protein is CASSQDSWQVNTIYF.

J is TRBJ2-7 and V is TRBV5-1; the D call may be TRBD1 or TRBD2 (5 bases each). V was cut by 0 bases and J by 3 bases, with 19 bases left in between. Germline lookup yields CDR1 SGHRS and CDR2 YFSETQ. The CDR3 runs 17 residues. CDR3 in amino acids: CASSLGFMGEIHYEQYF. Here the CDR3 DNA reads TGCGCCAGCAGCTTGGGGTTCATGGGGGAGATCCACTACGAGCAGTACTTC.

V gene TRBV9 combines with J gene TRBJ2-1; the D call may be TRBD1 or TRBD2 (5 bases each). Trimming cost V 4 bases and J 0 bases, with 14 bases left between them. The CDR3 is 16 amino acids. The germline V gene has CDR1 SGDLS and CDR2 YYNGEE. CDR3 residues: CASSSTGDRSYNEQFF. The CDR3 coding sequence is TGTGCCAGCAGCTCTACTGGGGACCGCTCCTACAATGAGCAGTTCTTC.

This chain links TRBV7-9 with TRBJ2-7, with D perhaps matching TRBD1 (6 bases). Per germline, CDR1 SEHNR and CDR2 FQNEAQ (reference sequence). The germline V and J ends were trimmed by 5 bases and 4 bases, with 15 bases remaining between them. This CDR3 has 14 amino acids. The CDR3 region has the DNA TGTGCCAGCAGCGACGACGGGACACCTTACGAGCAGTACTTC. It is translated as CASSDDGTPYEQYF.